This T cell receptor beta chain was sequenced for a study of blood T cells in healthy people across ages. Total RNA was extracted at no less than 6 micrograms per sample. Whole-study results and caveats: The long-lived group displayed more naive CD4+ cells, plus higher diversity, than the aged donors did.

The second PCR ran about 6 to 12 cycles with a sample-barcoded 5' primer and J-beta primers. Each CDR3 protein is one row after TCRdb ran MiXCR on the 5' RACE reads. The table shows some 1.5 million distinct CDR3 sequences, with 28% occurring only once. The trim removed 2 bases at V and 0 bases at J, leaving 4 bases unmatched. The germline V gene encodes CDR1 SGHKS and CDR2 YYEKEE (reference sequence). The CDR3 has 16 residues. About this clonotype: Its antigen is still unknown.

The rearrangement uses TRBV5-5 and TRBJ2-2; 7 positions match TRBD1. This TCR derives from a woman aged 30 to 39 in good health. Source material: blood. CDR3 in DNA: TGTGCCAGCAGCTTCGAGGGGGCTCCGAACACCGGGGAGCTGTTTTTT. Amino acid sequence: CASSFEGAPNTGELFF.